This TCR beta chain emerged from a study of cytomegalovirus exposure and HLA in healthy donors (dated by TCRdb to 2015 to 2018). Background for the entire study: An earlier analysis of approximately 590 of the donors reported about 250 Gb of sequence data and some 100 million unique TCR beta sequences from 150 million to 200 million T cells. Around 320 gigabases of sequencing data and some 85 million unique TCR sequences were included in an early release covering roughly 700 HLA-typed donors. Of the roughly 410 genotyped donors, 65% to 90% were placed in the genetic ancestry cluster associated with self-reported Caucasian donors. The study aimed to test whether signatures of past pathogen exposure could be identified by cataloging public T cell receptors. The study profiled the T cell repertoires of 500 to 800 subjects by immunosequencing and related them to cytomegalovirus serostatus. Along with the roughly 710-subject first cohort, a separate validation cohort of over a hundred different subjects was used. The study combined high-throughput TCR immunosequencing, statistical association of individual TCRs with disease status, and machine learning to predict cytomegalovirus infection status. A later analysis re-examined previously published TCR beta repertoires from roughly 720 donors and added high-resolution HLA genotyping to investigate patterns of TCR occurrence. In the later analysis, no new phenotypic data were used to find candidate immune exposures; instead, reliance was placed on TCR beta sequences and their occurrence across donors. In an earlier analysis of roughly 580 of the donors, high-throughput TCR beta sequencing was used to judge whether each TCR beta V gene segment behaved as functional or pseudogenic. Donor age, sex, ethnicity and CMV serostatus were compiled together with the repertoire data. A later genetic analysis took genome-wide SNP genotypes for about 55% of the 666 donors and used that subset as a discovery cohort. All discovery cohort repertoires had been generated on a single sequencing platform. HLA typing included class I and class II loci at four-digit resolution. The number of donors typed differed by locus, with about 629-630 for A, B, C, DRB1 and DQB1, approximately 500 for DQA1, some 570 for DPA1, and approximately 470 for DPB1. Roughly 5 DR-DQ haplotypes were handled as single units for association and clustering, since linkage in the cohort was strong. On average, around 200,000 unique TCR beta nucleotide sequences were sequenced per donor among some 420 genotyped donors of the cohort, with roughly 20% of those sequences being non-productive.

In total, approximately 700 healthy bone marrow donors made up the cohort. All cohort members were sampled while nominally healthy, although unrecorded immune exposures were likely present. The donor tested CMV seropositive, placing the donor among the roughly 300 seropositive members of the cohort. A peripheral blood sample was provided by each donor, and peripheral blood mononuclear cells were used for TCR beta sequencing. The Qiagen DNeasy Blood Extraction Kit was used to extract genomic DNA from the blood cell samples. This clone was found once. The antigen this receptor binds is unknown. No clone much larger than this one lies a single base away; base qualities are absent. Library preparation used the immunoSEQ multiplex PCR assay. The multiplex PCR relied on a mix of 60 forward primers for TCR Vbeta segments and 13 reverse primers for TCR Jbeta segments. Amplification of the CDR3 region of rearranged TCR beta genes was performed with a multiplex PCR assay on genomic DNA. The amplified TCR beta libraries were sequenced on the Illumina HiSeq System as 87-base-pair reads. For the original study's pipeline: Across the 600 to 700 repertoires, a later analysis counted roughly 84 million unique TCR beta chains, 9 million to 14 million of which were shared by at least two donors. A nearest-neighbor algorithm error-corrected the raw reads and collapsed the reads into unique sequences, merging closely related sequences to remove PCR and sequencing errors. V, D and J gene segments were assigned by aligning CDR3 sequences to IMGT reference sequences. For a sequence to be retained, at least a six-nucleotide match to both a V gene segment and a J gene segment was required. A rearrangement was called productive if the CDR3 had no stop codons and remained in frame with V and J, and every other rearrangement was called non-productive. Following IMGT convention, CDR3 was defined as the stretch from the second conserved V-encoded cysteine to the conserved J-encoded phenylalanine. Sequences without an unambiguous match to a single V gene segment were excluded from the earlier analysis of several hundred of the donors. In an earlier analysis of 587 of the donors, V segments were called functional above 56.7% productive rearrangements and were called segregating when the between-donor standard deviation exceeded 5%. A statistical classification framework was built for diagnosing cytomegalovirus status from the catalog of TCR beta chain sequences. A later analysis assigned V and J genes by comparing TCR nucleotide sequences with IMGT/GENE-DB human TR gene sequences. In a later analysis, CDR3 sequences and most-parsimonious VDJ recombination scenarios were assigned using the TCRdist pipeline. In a later analysis, every TCR beta chain was defined by the combination of its CDR3 amino acid sequence and its V-gene family, and reads without a unique V-gene family were dropped. As a way to deal with suspected cross-contamination and a sequencing artifact, a later analysis dropped more than 500 nucleotide sequences that were highly shared and had low generation probability. A later analysis calculated a clonal expansion index for each public chain from normalized within-repertoire ranks of inferred template counts. In a later analysis, generation probabilities were computed with a VDJ recombination model fitted to out-of-frame rearrangements, and the resulting probabilities were checked against IGoR. A later analysis scored TCR-TCR, TCR-HLA and TCR-CMV co-occurrence with hypergeometric tests, applying a repertoire-size bias correction to TCR pairs. To estimate false discovery rates, a later analysis permuted the HLA or CMV assignments 20 times. In a later analysis, co-occurring TCRs were grouped using DBSCAN, and TCRdist sequence similarity was added for clustering within HLA-allele-positive subsets. Co-occurrence clustering excluded repertoires with fewer than 30,000 or more than 120,000 public chains, plus five with anomalous nucleotide sharing. TCRdb holds this immuneACCESS table with in-frame rearrangements only. Some clones are missing; in checked studies, unresolved V genes explain under half, and the rest has no known cause. Clone size and the V and J calls come from that table; the DNA yielded D and trimming. The table for this sample lists 140,000 to 150,000 clones; around 70% of them were counted only once. In total, the top ten clones hold 2.1% of the sample.

The CDR3 runs 17 residues from the cysteine to the phenylalanine. Only the CDR3 DNA is retained, 51 bases long and in frame from the first base. CDR1 and CDR2 were assigned from the germline V gene (reference sequence) as SGHNT and YYREEE. Germline trimming: 4 bases from V, 2 bases from J; junction bases outside gene matches: 9. Here is what the overall study found, with its caveats: A group of highly shared sequence variants was considered likely to be a technical artifact of the sequencing pipeline. Because some donors lacked HLA typing at each locus, the association tests relied only on the typed subset. A later genetic analysis reported fewer N-insertions in productive TCRs among donors in an Asian-associated ancestry cluster than the roughly 690-donor mean. Three of the identified cytomegalovirus-associated TCR beta chains were confirmed in vitro to be specific for cytomegalovirus antigens. Roughly uniform sequencing depth across donors was assumed in presence/absence analyses, although this assumption may not hold. The authors suggested that the approach could potentially be extended to other disease states and immunological phenotypes. An association between a missense DCLRE1C variant and V-gene and J-gene trimming of TCR beta chains was found in a later genetic analysis and replicated in an independent cohort. Because the 87-base-pair reads could not distinguish some IMGT-functional V segments, including TRBV6-2 and TRBV6-3, those segments were excluded. In a later analysis, several top co-occurrence clusters were reported to appear linked to parvovirus B19, influenza, CMV and Epstein-Barr virus. An earlier analysis of 450 to 750 of the donors showed that most TCR beta V segments appeared in productive rearrangements either about 90% or about 30% of the time, which broadly matched IMGT annotations. Strong co-occurrence of HLA alleles, especially DR and DQ, made assigning TCR associations to individual alleles difficult. Linkage disequilibrium might explain the correlated functional status among segregating V segments, but an unknown experimental factor could not be excluded. For the cohort, immune exposure information was limited to CMV serostatus. A further reported finding was that TCR beta sequences accurately predicted the HLA-A and HLA-B alleles for most subjects in the first cohort. A later analysis found that HLA-associated TCR beta chains were more clonally expanded and had lower generation probabilities than equally common non-associated chains. According to a later analysis, most CMV-associated TCR beta chains appeared to be HLA-restricted, and the HLA associations seemed to be driven largely by CMV exposure. The cohort was sequenced for TCR beta chains only, and without alpha or paired-chain data the features that could be detected were limited. The classifier was reported to diagnose cytomegalovirus status with high specificity and sensitivity in both the original and validation cohorts. In a later analysis, the rate of TCR association differed among HLA loci, with DRB1 alleles having the most associated TCRs and HLA-C alleles having the fewest. The earlier analysis of approximately 560 of the donors excluded some 16 rarely observed V segments, including chromosome 9 orphons, because counts were too low. While some public TCRs were present in many individuals, most TCR sequences turned up only very rarely across donors. The study listed approximately 150 TCR beta chains as associated with cytomegalovirus. In a later analysis, some 18,000 TCR beta sequences were associated with specific HLA alleles at a false discovery rate of 0.05.

This clonotype was sampled from a woman in her sixties in good health and CMV-seropositive. The V and J segments used are TRBV5-4 and TRBJ2-7, with 13 junctional bases fitting TRBD2. The sample consisted of PBMCs. The DNA sequence is given as TGTGCCAGCAGCCCCGGGACTAGCGGGATATTAGCCTACGAGCAGTACTTC. Its protein is CASSPGTSGILAYEQYF.